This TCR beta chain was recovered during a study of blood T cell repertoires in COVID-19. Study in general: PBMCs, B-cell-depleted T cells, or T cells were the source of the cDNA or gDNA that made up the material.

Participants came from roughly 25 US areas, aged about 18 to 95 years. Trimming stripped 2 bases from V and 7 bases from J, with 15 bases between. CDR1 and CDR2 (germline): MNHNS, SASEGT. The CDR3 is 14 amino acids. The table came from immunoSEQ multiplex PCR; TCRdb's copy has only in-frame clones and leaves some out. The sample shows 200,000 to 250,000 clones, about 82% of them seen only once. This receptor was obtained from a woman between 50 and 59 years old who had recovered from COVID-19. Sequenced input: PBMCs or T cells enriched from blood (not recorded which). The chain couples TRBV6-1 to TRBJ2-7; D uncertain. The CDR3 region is CASSELVLPGEQYF. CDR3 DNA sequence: TGTGCCAGCAGTGAACTCGTCCTCCCGGGTGAGCAGTACTTC.